This TCR beta chain was identified during a study of regulatory T cells in long-lasting Graves disease. Study context: Duration of antithyroid drug therapy among newly diagnosed Graves' patients was under 3 months.

Time point described: newly diagnosed GD, antithyroid drugs for less than 3 months. Construction of the TCR library relied on RNA isolated from PBMCs. Combining iRepertoire HTBI primers with Arm-PCR of CDR3 regions, the authors built TCR beta libraries. TCRdb re-analysed the multiplex PCR reads in MiXCR, keeping a single row per CDR3 protein. The sample has 450,000 to 500,000 distinct CDR3 sequences; around 15% are singletons. Germline loops: CDR1 SGHTA, CDR2 FQGNSA. The germline V and J ends were trimmed by 5 bases and 3 bases, with 16 bases remaining between them. This CDR3 is built from 16 residues. The data also belong to a second study, concerning T cells in Graves' hyperthyroidism and ophthalmopathy.

The chain combines TRBV7-2 with TRBJ2-2; D tentatively reads TRBD1 or TRBD2 (6 bases each). The source is a man aged 40-49 years with Graves disease. The specimen comprised peripheral blood mononuclear cells (PBMCs), sampled at new diagnosis, from a patient treated with antithyroid drugs. As DNA, the CDR3 is TGTGCCAGCAGCCCTGCCCCAGGGGAGGACACCGGGGAGCTGTTTTTT. This translates into CASSPAPGEDTGELFF.